What follows describes a single TCR beta chain. As handled by the study authors: Estimation of nucleated cell counts relied on the amplification of reference gene primers. The protocol was immunoSEQ multiplex PCR, while the TCRdb copy is restricted to in-frame clones and leaves out a portion. V and J calls and clone size are copied from that table; D and trimming were computed from the DNA. The table has about 170,000 clones, approximately 84% seen once. This CDR3 contains 11 residues. Deletions cut 7 bases from V and 12 bases from J, with 13 bases between. The data originate from a study of blood T cell repertoires in COVID-19.

The TCR was taken from a woman older than 75 with acute or convalescent COVID-19. This rearrangement joins TRBV12-3 or TRBV12-4 to TRBJ2-1, with D unclear. The sequenced material came from peripheral blood. The DNA of the CDR3 is TGTGCCAGCAATAGTATTGGCGGGCAGTTCTTC. It is translated as CASNSIGGQFF.